This is a list of T cell receptor beta chains from one sample in a study of technical replicates of blood from several donors. Measured with immunoSEQ multiplex PCR; TCRdb has only the in-frame clones, and not every one. Of 65,000 to 95,000 clones in the sample, 80% to 90% were seen once. The specimen sequenced was PBMCs. These receptors were taken from a human donor in good health. Some clones in this sample may be carry-over from other donors' samples. Both conserved end residues are part of each CDR3. The D gene is left open where the match is weak. Rows may omit the clone size; those that give it use once, few, many or a size class.

CDR3: CASSLIHSETQYF; DNA: TGTGCCAGCAGTTTAATCCACTCGGAGACCCAGTACTTC; length: 13; J: TRBJ2-5; V: TRBV27; D: NA; size: NA
CDR3: CASSPRAGNSYNEQFF; DNA: TGTGCCAGCAGCCCCCGAGCGGGCAACTCCTACAATGAGCAGTTCTTC; length: 16; J: TRBJ2-1; V: TRBV7-3; D: NA; size: NA
CDR3: CASSIAETYRGRSYEQYF; DNA: TGTGCCAGTAGTATAGCCGAAACCTACAGGGGCCGTTCCTACGAGCAGTACTTC; length: 18; J: TRBJ2-7; V: TRBV19; D: TRBD1; size: NA
CDR3: CASSLAGLGDKNIQYF; DNA: TGTGCCAGCAGCTTAGCGGGGTTAGGGGACAAAAACATTCAGTACTTC; length: 16; J: TRBJ2-4; V: TRBV7-9; D: NA; size: NA
CDR3: CASSPAGTLSTDTQYF; DNA: TGTGCCAGCAGCCCCGCCGGGACACTTAGCACAGATACGCAGTATTTT; length: 16; J: TRBJ2-3; V: TRBV7-3; D: NA; size: NA
CDR3: CASRVGGASAEQFF; DNA: TGCGCCAGCCGGGTAGGAGGCGCCTCCGCTGAGCAGTTCTTC; length: 14; J: TRBJ2-1; V: TRBV10-2; D: NA; size: few
CDR3: CATQTPYGYTF; DNA: TGTGCCACCCAGACACCGTATGGCTACACCTTC; length: 11; J: TRBJ1-2; V: TRBV6-5; D: NA; size: NA
CDR3: CASEGHNTEAFF; DNA: TGTGCTAGTGAGGGGCACAACACTGAAGCTTTCTTT; length: 12; J: TRBJ1-1; V: TRBV12-5; D: NA; size: NA
CDR3: CASSFPGGGQETQYF; DNA: TGTGCCAGCAGCTTTCCCGGGGGGGGCCAAGAGACCCAGTACTTC; length: 15; J: TRBJ2-5; V: TRBV5-4; D: TRBD2; size: NA
CDR3: CASGEGRDSPLHF; DNA: TGTGCCAGCGGGGAGGGGAGGGATTCACCCCTCCACTTT; length: 13; J: TRBJ1-6; V: TRBV7-9; D: NA; size: NA
CDR3: CASALEGVSPLHF; DNA: TGTGCCAGCGCTCTTGAGGGGGTTTCGCCCCTCCACTTT; length: 13; J: TRBJ1-6; V: TRBV7-9; D: NA; size: NA
CDR3: CASSLLRNEQFF; DNA: TGTGCCAGCAGTTTGTTGAGGAATGAGCAGTTCTTC; length: 12; J: TRBJ2-1; V: TRBV28; D: NA; size: NA
CDR3: CASSPPGGLDSPLHF; DNA: TGTGCCAGCAGCCCGCCGGGGGGGCTGGATTCACCCCTCCACTTT; length: 15; J: TRBJ1-6; V: TRBV13; D: NA; size: NA
CDR3: CASAGRGTAAFF; DNA: TGTGCCAGCGCAGGGCGGGGAACTGCAGCTTTCTTT; length: 12; J: TRBJ1-1; V: TRBV5-4; D: NA; size: NA
CDR3: CASSSIPGQSSGSYEQYF; DNA: TGTGCCAGCAGCTCCATCCCCGGACAGTCATCCGGCTCCTACGAGCAGTACTTC; length: 18; J: TRBJ2-7; V: TRBV7-9; D: NA; size: NA
CDR3: CASSFDSSGNTIYF; DNA: TGCGCCAGCAGCTTTGACAGCTCTGGAAACACCATATATTTT; length: 14; J: TRBJ1-3; V: TRBV5-1; D: NA; size: NA
CDR3: CASSQEAGPGELFF; DNA: TGCGCCAGCAGCCAAGAAGCTGGGCCCGGGGAGCTGTTTTTT; length: 14; J: TRBJ2-2; V: TRBV4-3; D: NA; size: NA
CDR3: CASSLGGLTFTDTQYF; DNA: TGTGCCAGCAGCTTAGGCGGGTTGACATTCACAGATACGCAGTATTTT; length: 16; J: TRBJ2-3; V: TRBV7-9; D: NA; size: NA
CDR3: CATSRDQFGATYEQYF; DNA: TGTGCCACCAGCAGAGATCAGTTCGGAGCAACCTACGAGCAGTACTTC; length: 16; J: TRBJ2-7; V: TRBV15; D: NA; size: NA
CDR3: CASSLGTSDQETQYF; DNA: TGTGCCAGCAGCTTGGGGACTAGCGACCAAGAGACCCAGTACTTC; length: 15; J: TRBJ2-5; V: TRBV5-4; D: TRBD2; size: NA
CDR3: CASSLEGGAGEQYF; DNA: TGTGCCAGCAGCTTAGAAGGGGGCGCTGGCGAGCAGTACTTC; length: 14; J: TRBJ2-7; V: TRBV7-2; D: TRBD1; size: few
CDR3: CSALLLGTSGTQYF; DNA: TGCAGCGCCCTACTTCTCGGAACTAGTGGGACCCAGTACTTC; length: 14; J: TRBJ2-5; V: TRBV29-1; D: NA; size: NA
CDR3: CASSGTDNEQFF; DNA: TGTGCCAGCAGCGGGACAGACAATGAGCAGTTCTTC; length: 12; J: TRBJ2-1; V: TRBV2; D: TRBD1; size: NA
CDR3: CASSYGGSYEQYF; DNA: TGTGCCAGCAGCTACGGAGGATCCTACGAGCAGTACTTC; length: 13; J: TRBJ2-7; V: TRBV27; D: NA; size: NA
CDR3: CSVGGPSTDTQYF; DNA: TGCAGCGTTGGCGGGCCTAGCACAGATACGCAGTATTTT; length: 13; J: TRBJ2-3; V: TRBV29-1; D: NA; size: NA
CDR3: CASSYREDKIYGYTF; DNA: TGTGCCAGCAGTTACCGAGAAGACAAGATCTATGGCTACACCTTC; length: 15; J: TRBJ1-2; V: TRBV6-5; D: NA; size: NA
CDR3: CASSHLTLAGGHF; DNA: TGTGCCAGCAGCCACCTGACCCTAGCGGGGGGACACTTC; length: 13; J: TRBJ2-7; V: TRBV7-2; D: TRBD2; size: NA
CDR3: CASSSLAGGPLYEQYF; DNA: TGTGCCAGCAGCTCTCTAGCGGGAGGCCCCCTCTACGAGCAGTACTTC; length: 16; J: TRBJ2-7; V: TRBV7-2; D: TRBD2; size: once
CDR3: CASSRWESSYNEQFF; DNA: TGTGCCAGCAGCCGCTGGGAGAGCTCCTACAATGAGCAGTTCTTC; length: 15; J: TRBJ2-1; V: TRBV5-4; D: NA; size: NA
CDR3: CASSRDRGGEQYF; DNA: TGTGCCAGCAGCCGGGACAGGGGTGGTGAGCAGTACTTC; length: 13; J: TRBJ2-7; V: TRBV5-6; D: TRBD1; size: NA
CDR3: CASSPSGGPQETQYF; DNA: TGTGCCAGCAGCCCTAGCGGGGGACCCCAAGAGACCCAGTACTTC; length: 15; J: TRBJ2-5; V: TRBV2; D: TRBD2; size: NA
CDR3: CASSLVQIGNTIYF; DNA: TGTGCCAGCAGCTTAGTGCAGATTGGAAACACCATATATTTT; length: 14; J: TRBJ1-3; V: TRBV11-2; D: NA; size: NA
CDR3: CASSFSVDNEQFF; DNA: TGTGCCAGCAGCTTTTCGGTGGACAATGAGCAGTTCTTC; length: 13; J: TRBJ2-1; V: TRBV7-2; D: NA; size: NA
CDR3: CASSMGTNEQYF; DNA: TGTGCCAGTAGTATGGGGACAAACGAGCAGTACTTC; length: 12; J: TRBJ2-7; V: TRBV19; D: NA; size: NA
CDR3: CAISERGGLNTGELFF; DNA: TGTGCCATCAGTGAGAGGGGGGGACTGAACACCGGGGAGCTGTTTTTT; length: 16; J: TRBJ2-2; V: TRBV10-3; D: NA; size: once
CDR3: CASSQSVGRFSNQPQHF; DNA: TGCGCCAGCAGCCAATCCGTAGGCAGGTTTAGCAATCAGCCCCAGCATTTT; length: 17; J: TRBJ1-5; V: TRBV4-3; D: NA; size: NA
CDR3: CASSSTERSYEQYF; DNA: TGTGCCAGCAGTAGCACCGAGAGGTCCTACGAGCAGTACTTC; length: 14; J: TRBJ2-7; V: TRBV6-5; D: NA; size: NA
CDR3: CASSQLPGLAGTEQFF; DNA: TGCGCCAGCAGCCAACTCCCGGGACTAGCGGGAACTGAGCAGTTCTTC; length: 16; J: TRBJ2-1; V: TRBV4-3; D: TRBD2; size: NA
CDR3: CASSDSRYGREKLFF; DNA: TGTGCCAGCAGTGACTCGAGGTATGGGAGGGAAAAACTGTTTTTT; length: 15; J: TRBJ1-4; V: TRBV6-4; D: NA; size: NA
CDR3: CASSLAPGQTYEQYF; DNA: TGTGCCAGCAGTTTGGCTCCGGGACAGACCTACGAGCAGTACTTC; length: 15; J: TRBJ2-7; V: TRBV27; D: TRBD1; size: NA
CDR3: CAWSVLGGIQYF; DNA: TGTGCCTGGAGTGTACTGGGGGGCATTCAGTACTTC; length: 12; J: TRBJ2-4; V: TRBV30; D: NA; size: NA
CDR3: CASSEQGRVNYGYTF; DNA: TGTGCCAGCAGTGAACAGGGGCGCGTTAACTATGGCTACACCTTC; length: 15; J: TRBJ1-2; V: TRBV2; D: NA; size: NA
CDR3: CASSLEGANSPLHF; DNA: TGTGCCAGCAGCTTGGAAGGGGCTAATTCACCCCTCCACTTT; length: 14; J: TRBJ1-6; V: TRBV5-6; D: NA; size: few
CDR3: CASSPGDRASETQYF; DNA: TGTGCCAGCTCACCTGGAGATAGAGCTTCCGAGACCCAGTACTTC; length: 15; J: TRBJ2-5; V: TRBV18; D: NA; size: NA
CDR3: CASSLAWREAIERQFF; DNA: TGTGCCAGCAGCTTAGCCTGGCGGGAGGCTATTGAAAGGCAGTTCTTC; length: 16; J: TRBJ2-1; V: TRBV13; D: TRBD2; size: once
CDR3: CASSEVDRGEAFF; DNA: TGTGCCAGCAGTGAGGTGGACAGGGGTGAAGCTTTCTTT; length: 13; J: TRBJ1-1; V: TRBV2; D: TRBD1; size: once
CDR3: CASSQGDSYGYTF; DNA: TGTGCCAGCAGCCAAGGGGACAGCTATGGCTACACCTTC; length: 13; J: TRBJ1-2; V: TRBV14; D: TRBD1; size: few
CDR3: CASSKTTGWTDTQYF; DNA: TGTGCCAGTAGTAAAACGACGGGATGGACAGATACGCAGTATTTT; length: 15; J: TRBJ2-3; V: TRBV19; D: NA; size: NA
CDR3: CASLKARDRETQYF; DNA: TGTGCCAGTCTCAAAGCGCGGGATCGGGAGACCCAGTACTTC; length: 14; J: TRBJ2-5; V: TRBV28; D: NA; size: NA
CDR3: CASSPKPLGVGQGSSEQFF; DNA: TGTGCCAGCAGCCCCAAGCCCCTTGGAGTGGGACAGGGGTCGTCTGAGCAGTTCTTC; length: 19; J: TRBJ2-1; V: TRBV7-8; D: TRBD1; size: NA